Listed here are 21 T cell receptor beta chains from one sample, sequenced in a study of PD-1 blockade in mismatch repair-deficient tumors. The method was immunoSEQ multiplex PCR; TCRdb's version includes in-frame clones alone and lacks a portion of them. The sample comprises 120,000 or so clones, 85% to 90% of which are singletons, and roughly 12% rests with the top ten. Here the sequenced sample was peripheral blood, taken 44 weeks after starting pembrolizumab. The receptors originated from an adult with mismatch repair-deficient cancer.

CDR3 nucleotides: TGTGCCAGTAGTATGGACAGGGGGGACATGAACACTGAAGCTTTCTTT. Translated: CASSMDRGDMNTEAFF. This rearrangement joins TRBV19 to TRBJ1-1, with 10 bases identical to TRBD1. Per the germline V gene, CDR1 is LNHDA and CDR2 is SQIVND (reference sequence). The CDR3 is made up of 16 amino acids. Losses at the gene ends were 3 bases for V and 0 bases for J; bases not matched to a gene: 4.

The rearrangement links TRBV10-3 to TRBJ2-1; a weak D match, TRBD1 (5 bases). The V end was cut by 4 bases, the J end by 10 bases, with 11 bases between. This CDR3 has 12 amino acids. Germline values: CDR1 ENHRY, CDR2 SYGVKD. CDR3 residues: CAISGPKGEQFF. In DNA, the CDR3 is TGTGCCATCAGTGGGCCAAAGGGGGAGCAGTTCTTC.

The chain carries TRBV21-1 and TRBJ2-1; the table's D call TRBD2 went unverified against the DNA. TRBV21-1 is annotated as a pseudogene. The CDR3 has 15 residues. The CDR3 is CASSKVGSGGDEQFF. CDR3 nucleotide sequence: TGTGCCAGCAGCAAAGTGGGTAGCGGAGGGGATGAGCAGTTCTTC.

V and J are TRBV5-8 and TRBJ2-5; no reliable D call. V lost 4 bases and J lost 0, with 7 bases in between. This CDR3 has 13 residues. Germline CDR1 is SGHTS and CDR2 is YDEGEE. CDR3 in amino acids: CASSRRDQETQYF. Here the CDR3 DNA reads TGTGCCAGCAGCCGCCGGGACCAAGAGACCCAGTACTTC. The full variable domain, completed using reference TRBV5-8 and TRBJ2-5, is EAGVTQSPTHLIKTRGQQATLRCSPISGHTSVYWYQQALGLGLQFLLWYDEGEERNRGNFPPRFSGRQFPNYSSELNVNALELEDSALYLCASSRRDQETQYFGPGTRLLVL.

This clone was detected once. The chain recombines TRBV6-7 with TRBJ2-2, with TRBD2 matching over 8 bases. TRBV6-7 is designated an ORF whose function remains uncertain. The CDR3 is 15 residues long. V gave up 11 bases and J gave up 3 bases; unmatched junction bases: 11. The CDR3 nucleotides read TGTGCCCGCTACAGGCTGACTAGCGACACCGGGGAGCTGTTTTTT. Protein sequence: CARYRLTSDTGELFF.

This chain uses TRBV7-9 with TRBJ1-2, with D unclear. V was clipped by 2 bases and J by 0 bases, with 13 bases between them. Germline V lookup: CDR1 SEHNR, CDR2 FQNEAQ (reference sequence). This CDR3 is 16 amino acids long. The DNA of the CDR3 is TGTGCCAGCAGCTTACTCGAACAGTTAACTAACTATGGCTACACCTTC. It is translated as CASSLLEQLTNYGYTF. Filled out from reference TRBV7-9 and TRBJ1-2, the complete variable domain reads DTGVSQNPRHKITKRGQNVTFRCDPISEHNRLYWYRQTLGQGPEFLTYFQNEAQLEKSRLLSDRFSAERPKGSFSTLEIQRTEQGDSAMYLCASSLLEQLTNYGYTFGSGTRLTVV.

This clone was found once. The J gene is TRBJ1-1, the V gene TRBV13; D may be TRBD1 (6 bases). Germline-derived CDR1 and CDR2 are PRHDT and FYEKMQ (reference sequence). V lost 10 bases and J lost 3, with 24 bases in between. This CDR3 is 16 amino acids long. CDR3 protein: CATQQKARGEDTEAFF. The DNA of the CDR3 is TGTGCCACCCAACAAAAGGCGAGGGGGGAGGACACTGAAGCTTTCTTT. Variable domain in full (rest from reference TRBV13 and TRBJ1-1): AAGVIQSPRHLIKEKRETATLKCYPIPRHDTVYWYQQGPGQDPQFLISFYEKMQSDKGSIPDRFSAQQFSDYHSELNMSSLELGDSALYFCATQQKARGEDTEAFFGQGTRLTVV.

J is TRBJ2-5 and V is TRBV2; weak D call: TRBD2 (6 bases). Germline-derived CDR1 and CDR2 are SNHLY and FYNNEI. V was clipped by 4 bases and J by 5 bases, with 11 bases between them. This CDR3 region has 13 residues. The CDR3 nucleotides read TGTGCCAGCAGTGTTGGGGGGTGGGAGACCCAGTACTTC. Translating it yields CASSVGGWETQYF.

The rearrangement joins TRBV28 to TRBJ2-3; 9 nucleotides agree with TRBD2. There are 16 residues in the CDR3. The V segment lost 3 bases and the J segment 1 base; nucleotides outside the gene matches: 5. Germline loops: CDR1 MDHEN, CDR2 SYDVKM. In DNA, the CDR3 is TGTGCCAGCAGTTTCGTTAGCGGGAGCGGCACAGATACGCAGTATTTT. Translation gives CASSFVSGSGTDTQYF.

The V call is TRBV27, the J call TRBJ2-7; perhaps TRBD1 as D (6 bases). The germline V and J ends were trimmed by 2 bases and 2 bases, with 10 bases remaining between them. Germline CDR1 reads MNHEY; CDR2 reads SMNVEV (reference sequence). The CDR3 sequence is 14 residues long. CDR3 loop: CASSLSRGTYEQYF. CDR3 nucleotides: TGTGCCAGCAGTTTAAGCAGGGGAACCTACGAGCAGTACTTC.

The chain links TRBV13 to TRBJ1-1; 7 bases agree with TRBD1. After removal of 1 base from V and 8 bases from J, the junction contained 7 bases not matched to a gene. Germline lookup yields CDR1 PRHDT and CDR2 FYEKMQ (reference sequence). CDR3 length: 14 amino acids. The CDR3 nucleotides are TGTGCCAGCAGCTTAGCTTCAGGGGGTGCAGAAGCTTTCTTT. Amino acid sequence: CASSLASGGAEAFF.

V usage is TRBV7-9 and J usage is TRBJ1-5; 7 bases align to TRBD1. Looked up from germline, CDR1 is SEHNR and CDR2 is FQNEAQ (reference sequence). This CDR3 has 14 amino acids. V shed 5 bases, J shed 5 bases, and the junction held 6 bases outside the gene matches. The CDR3 reads CASSLSGGYQPQHF. In nucleotides, the CDR3 is TGTGCCAGCAGCCTCTCAGGGGGATATCAGCCCCAGCATTTT.

This chain joins TRBV5-1 and TRBJ2-2, with D unresolved. Germline CDR1 reads SGHRS; CDR2 reads YFSETQ. The length of the CDR3 is 16 residues. Trimming stripped 4 bases from V and 4 bases from J, with 17 bases between. The CDR3: CASSPMTAFGTGELFF. The CDR3 nucleotides are TGCGCCAGCAGCCCGATGACTGCTTTTGGCACCGGGGAGCTGTTTTTT. Supplemented by reference TRBV5-1 and TRBJ2-2, the full variable domain reads KAGVTQTPRYLIKTRGQQVTLSCSPISGHRSVSWYQQTPGQGLQFLFEYFSETQRNKGNFPGRFSGRQFSNSRSEMNVSTLELGDSALYLCASSPMTAFGTGELFFGEGSRLTVL.

The V and J genes are TRBV14 and TRBJ2-1; tentatively, D is TRBD2 (5 bases). This CDR3 comprises 13 residues. CDR1 is SGHDN, CDR2 FVKESK, per germline. The ends were cut back, 6 bases at V and 2 bases at J, with 8 bases in the middle. The CDR3, as DNA: TGTGCCAGCAGATCCGGGACCTACAATGAGCAGTTCTTC. This translates into CASRSGTYNEQFF.

The chain recombines TRBV5-1 with TRBJ2-5; D remains unclear. The germline gives CDR1 SGHRS, CDR2 YFSETQ. This CDR3 has 13 residues. The V and J ends lost 4 bases and 5 bases respectively, with 12 bases between them. This CDR3 is CASSLRVGETQYF. The CDR3 nucleotides are TGCGCCAGCAGCCTAAGAGTGGGGGAGACCCAGTACTTC.

The chain couples TRBV28 to TRBJ1-5; maybe TRBD1 (6 bases). V gave up 7 bases and J gave up 4 bases, with 11 bases separating them. Germline lookup yields CDR1 MDHEN and CDR2 SYDVKM. The CDR3 sequence is 13 residues long. Written as DNA, the CDR3 is TGTGCCAGCACTGATCAGGGGAATCAGCCCCAGCATTTT. Its protein is CASTDQGNQPQHF.

This clone was observed once. This chain connects TRBV18 to TRBJ2-4, with D perhaps matching TRBD1 (6 bases). Per germline, CDR1 KGHSH and CDR2 LQKENI. The ends were cut back, 3 bases at V and 3 bases at J, with 15 bases in the middle. The CDR3 totals 16 residues. The CDR3 nucleotides read TGTGCCAGCTCACCGGGGGCGGCCGTGAGCAAAAACATTCAGTACTTC. Translation: CASSPGAAVSKNIQYF.

The chain has TRBV10-3 and TRBJ2-5; TRBD1 might be the D (5 bases). The length of the CDR3 is 13 residues. Germline lookup yields CDR1 ENHRY and CDR2 SYGVKD. V gave up 4 bases and J gave up 3 bases, with 9 bases separating them. The CDR3 bases are TGTGCCATCAGTGGACAGTTAAAAGAGACCCAGTACTTC. It is translated as CAISGQLKETQYF.

The chain uses TRBV5-1 and TRBJ1-2; D remains ambiguous. Germline V gives CDR1 SGHRS, CDR2 YFSETQ. V gave up 3 bases and J gave up 3 bases, with 9 bases separating them. The CDR3 sequence is 13 residues long. DNA for the CDR3: TGCGCCAGCAGCTCCACAGTGGACTATGGCTACACCTTC. Translating gives CASSSTVDYGYTF.

This chain connects TRBV7-9 to TRBJ2-1, with 7 bases matching TRBD1. Trimming at V came to 3 bases and at J to 7 bases, leaving 6 bases not matched to a gene. The germline V gene encodes CDR1 SEHNR and CDR2 FQNEAQ (reference sequence). The CDR3 runs to 14 residues. This CDR3 reads CASSLGHRGNEQFF. CDR3 nucleotides: TGTGCCAGCAGCTTGGGGCACAGGGGAAATGAGCAGTTCTTC.

The V and J genes are TRBV25-1 and TRBJ2-3, with TRBD2 identical over 13 bases. The germline gives CDR1 MGHDK, CDR2 SYGVNS. Germline trimming cut 3 bases from V and 6 bases from J; bases unmatched to any gene: 9. This CDR3 has 17 amino acids. CDR3 sequence: CASSDTSGRVPEDTQYF. CDR3 in DNA: TGTGCCAGCAGTGATACTAGCGGGAGGGTCCCGGAGGATACGCAGTATTTT. Combining the CDR3 with reference TRBV25-1 and TRBJ2-3 gives the whole variable domain EADIYQTPRYLVIGTGKKITLECSQTMGHDKMYWYQQDPGMELHLIHYSYGVNSTEKGDLSSESTVSRIRTEHFPLTLESARPSHTSQYLCASSDTSGRVPEDTQYFGPGTRLTVL.